This TCR beta chain was found in a study of T-cell reconstitution after alpha-beta-depleted transplantation in children (dated by TCRdb to 2016 to 2018). Study-wide context: Using TCR repertoire profiling, the study followed T-cell immune reconstitution in a quantitative way in children after TCRalphabeta/CD19-depleted allogeneic hematopoietic cell transplantation.

CDR1 and CDR2, per the germline V gene, are SGHRS and YFSETQ. The trim is 0 bases for V and 7 bases for J, with a gap of 17 bases between the germline ends. From its cysteine to its phenylalanine, the CDR3 spans 15 amino acids. The read is trimmed to its CDR3 DNA, 45 bases read in frame from base 1. This clonotype was detected only a few times. Its antigen is currently not known. No base quality information exists; no much larger clone differs at one position. Receptor amplification or capture employed PCR. TCRdb shows the sequencer as Illumina HiSeq 2500. TCR libraries were prepared with molecular barcoding, using unique molecular identifiers to normalize TCRbeta repertoire quantification. The public reads were run again by TCRdb, first through fastp at Q25 and then through MiXCR, and only productive beta chains were kept. Rows with a matching CDR3 protein are joined into one entry that keeps the most common DNA and genes. Counted in this sample were 350,000 to 400,000 distinct CDR3 sequences; roughly 22% of them appeared once. The top ten clonotypes cover 3.8% of the sample.

The TCR comes from a human donor who donated a stem cell graft to a child with acute myeloid leukemia. The sequencing used PBMCs from the stem cell graft donor, collected from the stem cell graft. This chain is built from TRBV5-1 and TRBJ2-7, with the D gene call left open. The nucleotide sequence is given as TGCGCCAGCAGCTTGGAAGGGCCTCAAACGAGTGAGCAGTACTTC. It translates as CASSLEGPQTSEQYF.